This T cell receptor beta chain is drawn from a study of identical twins. Using its own MiXCR run on the 5' RACE reads, TCRdb lists one record per CDR3 protein. Counted here are 250,000 or so distinct CDR3 sequences, about 8% occurring once; the ten biggest clones make up approximately 3%. This clonotype has a handful of counts. Germline CDR1 and CDR2: MNHEY and SMNVEV (reference sequence). The CDR3 is made up of 14 amino acids. V lost 2 bases and J lost 1; bases outside the gene matches: 2. Another study also made use of these data, one on yellow fever vaccine responses in identical twins. Per that paper: After vaccination, twins' T cell response reportedly seemed partly convergent, partly personalized.

The receptor comes from a woman younger than 30 in good health. The sequenced sample was CD8+ T cells sorted from blood. The rearrangement links TRBV27 to TRBJ2-7, with 7 bases aligning to TRBD2. Here the CDR3 reads CASSLKAGSYEQYF. CDR3 DNA sequence: TGTGCCAGCAGTTTAAAAGCGGGGTCCTACGAGCAGTACTTC.